Here is one T cell receptor (beta chain) with its context. What it binds is not known. This entry belongs to a study of cytomegalovirus exposure and HLA in healthy donors. Study observations and caveats: Later analysis identified about 18,000 TCR beta sequences associated with HLA alleles, using a false discovery rate threshold of 0.05. Researchers reported from a later analysis that most CMV-associated TCR beta chains appeared HLA-restricted.

60 Vbeta and 13 Jbeta primers were used in PCR. Data came from immunoSEQ multiplex PCR; TCRdb stores just in-frame clones and leaves some out. The data hold some 150,000 clones, with 60% to 80% observed a single time. CDR1 is SGHRS, CDR2 YFSETQ, per germline. The CDR3 runs to 15 residues. V shed 4 bases and J shed 0 bases, with 13 bases lying between them. V and J are TRBV5-1 and TRBJ1-1; maybe TRBD1 (5 bases). The specimen was PBMCs. The receptor comes from a male donor in good health and CMV-seronegative. Written as DNA, the CDR3 is TGCGCCAGCAGCCCCACGGCGGGGGTGAACACTGAAGCTTTCTTT. Amino acid sequence: CASSPTAGVNTEAFF.